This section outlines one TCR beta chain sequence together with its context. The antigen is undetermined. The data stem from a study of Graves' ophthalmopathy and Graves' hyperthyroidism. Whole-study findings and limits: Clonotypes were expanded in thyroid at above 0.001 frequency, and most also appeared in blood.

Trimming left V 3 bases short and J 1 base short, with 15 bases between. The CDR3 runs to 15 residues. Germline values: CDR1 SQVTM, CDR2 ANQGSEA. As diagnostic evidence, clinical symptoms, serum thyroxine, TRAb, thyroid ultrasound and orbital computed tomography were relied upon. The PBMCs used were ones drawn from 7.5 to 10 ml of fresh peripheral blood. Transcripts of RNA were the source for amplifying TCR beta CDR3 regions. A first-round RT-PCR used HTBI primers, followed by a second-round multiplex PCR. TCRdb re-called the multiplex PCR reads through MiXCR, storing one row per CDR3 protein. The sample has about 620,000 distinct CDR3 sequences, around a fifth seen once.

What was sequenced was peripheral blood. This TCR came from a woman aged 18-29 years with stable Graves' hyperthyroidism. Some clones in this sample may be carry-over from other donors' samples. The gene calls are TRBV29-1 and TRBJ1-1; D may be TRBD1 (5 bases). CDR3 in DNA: TGCAGCGTTGACCCGCAGGGTACCGGGAACACTGAAGCTTTCTTT. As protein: CSVDPQGTGNTEAFF.